This T cell receptor (beta chain) was recorded in a study of PD-1 blockade in classical Hodgkin lymphoma. Germline V gene lookup returns CDR1 SGHRS and CDR2 YFSETQ. The CDR3 totals 17 residues. V was clipped by 4 bases and J by 5 bases; unmatched bases: 11. Study results and limitations: Causes of the repertoire differences remain undefined, possibly disease activity or prior therapy.

Brentuximab vedotin exposure varied, and every patient relapsed after autologous stem cell transplantation. About this clone itself: The antigen remains undetermined.

This table comes from immunoSEQ multiplex PCR, and its TCRdb copy is limited to in-frame clones, with some not included. The table includes 20,000 to 25,000 clones, 77% detected once. The source is a human donor with classical Hodgkin lymphoma. Sample: peripheral blood mononuclear cells (PBMCs), taken before the second cycle of nivolumab. This rearrangement joins TRBV5-1 to TRBJ2-1, with TRBD2 matching over 11 bases. In DNA, the CDR3 is TGCGCCAGCAGCCAGGGACTAGCGGTTTCAGGCGACAATGAGCAGTTCTTC. Its translation: CASSQGLAVSGDNEQFF. Based on the CDR3 plus reference TRBV5-1 and TRBJ2-1, the full variable domain is KAGVTQTPRYLIKTRGQQVTLSCSPISGHRSVSWYQQTPGQGLQFLFEYFSETQRNKGNFPGRFSGRQFSNSRSEMNVSTLELGDSALYLCASSQGLAVSGDNEQFFGPGTRLTVL.